The entry below describes one T cell receptor (beta chain). Its antigen is still unknown. With a much larger clone just one base away, this may be a read error. The source of the sample is a study of cytotoxic CD8 clonotypes in ibrutinib-treated CLL. Study outcomes and limitations: Contraction or stability on treatment characterized the public clonotypes, which were uncommon. Clonality was elevated at ibrutinib response and had returned toward baseline at progression.

The sequencing depth, 1 in 200,000 to 1 in 1 million T cells, was the target. The protocol was immunoSEQ multiplex PCR, while the TCRdb copy is restricted to in-frame clones and leaves out a portion. There are roughly 110,000 clones in the sample; approximately 58% occur only once, and 30% to 45% lies in the top ten. The sequenced sample was PBMCs, obtained after 24 months of ibrutinib treatment. The sequence came from a human donor with chronic lymphocytic leukemia.

CDR3 region: CASSRSGANVLTF. CDR3 nucleotides: TGTGCCAGCAGCCGCTCTGGGGCCAACGTCCTGACTTTC. The chain has TRBV7-9 and TRBJ2-6; no definite D call. CDR3 length equals 13 residues. The V and J ends lost 5 bases and 0 bases respectively, with 2 bases between them. The germline CDR1 and CDR2 sequences are SEHNR and FQNEAQ (reference sequence).